This entry concerns a single T cell receptor (beta chain). This entry belongs to a study of blood T cell repertoires in COVID-19. Data came from immunoSEQ multiplex PCR; TCRdb stores just in-frame clones and leaves some out. The sample lists 85,000 or so clones, roughly 90% seen once, with 27% in the top ten. CDR1 and CDR2 from the germline V gene are SQVTM and ANQGSEA. Trimming took 5 bases from V and 6 from J; bases not matched to a gene: 7. CDR3 length: 13 residues. The receptor's source is a man in his fifties or sixties with active or convalescent COVID-19. The rearrangement joins TRBV29-1 to TRBJ2-7; TRBD2 matches 10 bases. Sequencing input: peripheral blood. In DNA, the CDR3 is TGCAGCGTTCAGAGCGGGGGGGCGGGCGAGCAGTACTTC. It encodes CSVQSGGAGEQYF.